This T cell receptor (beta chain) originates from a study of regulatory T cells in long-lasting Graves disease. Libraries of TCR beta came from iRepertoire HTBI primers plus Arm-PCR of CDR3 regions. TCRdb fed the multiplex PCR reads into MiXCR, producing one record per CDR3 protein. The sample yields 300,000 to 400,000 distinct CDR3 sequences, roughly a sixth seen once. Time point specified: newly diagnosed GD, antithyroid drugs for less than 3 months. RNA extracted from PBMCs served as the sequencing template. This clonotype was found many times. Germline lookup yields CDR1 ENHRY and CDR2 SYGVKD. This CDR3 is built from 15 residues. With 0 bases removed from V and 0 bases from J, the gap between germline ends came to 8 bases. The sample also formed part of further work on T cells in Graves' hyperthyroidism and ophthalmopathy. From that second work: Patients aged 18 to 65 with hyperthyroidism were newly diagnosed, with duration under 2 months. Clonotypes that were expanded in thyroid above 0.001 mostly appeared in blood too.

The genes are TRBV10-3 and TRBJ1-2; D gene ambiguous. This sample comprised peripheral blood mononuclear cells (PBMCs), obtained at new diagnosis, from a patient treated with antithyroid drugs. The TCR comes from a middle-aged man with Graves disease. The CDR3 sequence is CAISESTGTNYGYTF. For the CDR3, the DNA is TGTGCCATCAGTGAGTCGACCGGGACTAACTATGGCTACACCTTC.